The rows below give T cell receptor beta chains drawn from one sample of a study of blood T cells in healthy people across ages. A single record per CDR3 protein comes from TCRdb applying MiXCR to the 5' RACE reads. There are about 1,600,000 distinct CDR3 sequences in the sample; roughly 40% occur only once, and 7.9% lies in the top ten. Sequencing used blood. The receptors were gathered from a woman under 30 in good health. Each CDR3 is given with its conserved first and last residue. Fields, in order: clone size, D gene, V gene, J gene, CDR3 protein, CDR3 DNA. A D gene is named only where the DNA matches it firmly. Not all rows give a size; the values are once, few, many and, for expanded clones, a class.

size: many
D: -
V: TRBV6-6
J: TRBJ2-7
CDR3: CASTSGSYEQYF
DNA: TGTGCCAGCACCTCCGGCTCCTACGAGCAGTACTTC

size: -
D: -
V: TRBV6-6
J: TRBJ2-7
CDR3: CASSYGLTRDEQYF
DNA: TGTGCCAGCAGCTACGGACTAACACGGGACGAGCAGTACTTC

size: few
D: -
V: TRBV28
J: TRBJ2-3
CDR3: CASTRFADTQYF
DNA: TGTGCCAGCACCCGGTTCGCAGATACGCAGTATTTT

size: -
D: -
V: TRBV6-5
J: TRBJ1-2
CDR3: CASSKSPVLYGYTF
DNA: TGTGCCAGCAGTAAGAGTCCGGTGCTCTATGGCTACACCTTC

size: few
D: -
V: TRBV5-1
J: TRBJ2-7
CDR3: CASRTTGNTYNEQYF
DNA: TGCGCCAGCAGGACAACGGGAAACACCTACAATGAGCAGTACTTC

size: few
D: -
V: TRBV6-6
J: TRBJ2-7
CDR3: CASSYSRQGKNEQYF
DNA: TGTGCCAGCAGTTACAGTCGTCAGGGGAAAAACGAGCAGTACTTC

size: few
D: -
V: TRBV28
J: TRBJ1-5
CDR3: CASSLPGAAYSNQPQHF
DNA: TGTGCCAGCAGTTTACCCGGCGCGGCTTATAGCAATCAGCCCCAGCATTTT

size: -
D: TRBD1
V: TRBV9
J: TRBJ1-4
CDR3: CASSGSEQGSEKLFF
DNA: TGTGCCAGCAGCGGATCCGAACAGGGGAGTGAAAAACTGTTTTTT

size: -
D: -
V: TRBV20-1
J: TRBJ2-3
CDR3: CSAREPGVDTQYF
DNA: TGCAGTGCTAGAGAGCCCGGAGTGGATACGCAGTATTTT

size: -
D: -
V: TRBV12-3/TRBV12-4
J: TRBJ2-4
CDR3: CASSPQPGFLSNIQYF
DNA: TGTGCCAGCAGCCCCCAACCTGGGTTTCTTTCAAACATTCAGTACTTC

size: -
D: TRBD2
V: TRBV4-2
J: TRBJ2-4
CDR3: CASSAPGLAAEQYF
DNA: TGTGCCAGCAGCGCGCCGGGACTAGCGGCTGAGCAGTACTTC

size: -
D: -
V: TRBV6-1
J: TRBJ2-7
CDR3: CASSRVDSSYNEQYF
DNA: TGTGCCAGCAGTCGCGTCGATAGCTCCTACAATGAGCAGTACTTC

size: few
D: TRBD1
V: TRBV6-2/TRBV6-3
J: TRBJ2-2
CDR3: CASSSETGGTGELFF
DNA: TGTGCCAGCAGTTCCGAGACAGGGGGCACCGGGGAGCTGTTTTTT

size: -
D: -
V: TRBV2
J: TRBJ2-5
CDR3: CASSRTFQETPYF
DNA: TGTGCCAGCAGCCGGACTTTCCAAGAGACCCCGTACTTC

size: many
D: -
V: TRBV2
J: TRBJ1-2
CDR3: CASTRKDLSSGYTF
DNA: TGTGCCAGCACCAGAAAGGACCTGTCGAGTGGCTACACCTTC

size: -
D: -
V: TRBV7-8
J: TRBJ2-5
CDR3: CASSARRGDEQYF
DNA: TGTGCCAGCAGCGCACGGAGGGGGGATGAGCAGTACTTC

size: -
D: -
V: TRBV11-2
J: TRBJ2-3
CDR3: CASSLDWAGVVGTDTQYF
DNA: TGTGCCAGCAGCTTAGATTGGGCAGGCGTGGTGGGCACAGATACGCAGTATTTT

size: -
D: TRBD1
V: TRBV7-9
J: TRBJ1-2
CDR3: CASSLEFDREYTF
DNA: TGCGCCAGCAGCTTAGAATTTGACAGGGAATACACCTTC

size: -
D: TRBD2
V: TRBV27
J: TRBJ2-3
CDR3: CASTKGLAGSGTDTQYF
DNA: TGTGCCAGCACCAAGGGACTAGCGGGATCCGGCACAGATACGCAGTATTTT

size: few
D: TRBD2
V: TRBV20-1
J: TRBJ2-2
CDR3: CSARRTSGPSGTGELFF
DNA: TGCAGTGCTAGGAGGACTAGCGGCCCATCAGGGACCGGGGAGCTGTTTTTT

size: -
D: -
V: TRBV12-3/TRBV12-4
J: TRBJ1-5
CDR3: CASSFRRWPINQPQHF
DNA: TGTGCCAGCAGCTTTCGGAGGTGGCCCATAAATCAGCCCCAGCATTTT

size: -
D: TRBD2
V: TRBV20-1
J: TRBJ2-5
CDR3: CSATGLAGGPQETQYF
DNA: TGCAGTGCCACGGGACTAGCGGGAGGTCCACAAGAGACCCAGTACTTC

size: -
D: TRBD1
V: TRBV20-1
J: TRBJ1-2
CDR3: CSARPTGTAYGYTF
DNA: TGCAGTGCTAGACCAACCGGGACAGCCTATGGCTACACCTTC

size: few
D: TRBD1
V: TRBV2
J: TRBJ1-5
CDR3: CASSEALTGSNQPQHF
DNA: TGTGCCAGCAGTGAAGCGTTGACAGGGAGCAATCAGCCCCAGCATTTT

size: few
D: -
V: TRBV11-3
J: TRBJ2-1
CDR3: CASSCGGSYNEQFF
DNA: TGTGCCAGCAGCTGCGGTGGTTCCTACAATGAGCAGTTCTTC

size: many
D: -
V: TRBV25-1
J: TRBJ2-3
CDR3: CASSGATDTQYF
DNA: TGTGCCAGCAGTGGGGCCACAGATACGCAGTATTTT

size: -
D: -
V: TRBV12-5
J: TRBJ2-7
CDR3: CASGLGSGSSYEQYF
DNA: TGTGCTAGTGGTTTGGGTAGCGGAAGCTCCTACGAGCAGTACTTC

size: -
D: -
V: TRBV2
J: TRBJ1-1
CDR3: CARSSTGNTEAFF
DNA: TGTGCCAGGTCATCGACGGGGAACACTGAAGCTTTCTTT

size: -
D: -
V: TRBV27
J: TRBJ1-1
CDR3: CASNVLAPRTENTEAFF
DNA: TGCGCCAGCAACGTTTTGGCCCCTCGGACCGAGAACACTGAAGCTTTCTTT

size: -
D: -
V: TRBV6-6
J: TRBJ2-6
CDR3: CASSPGYVLTF
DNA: TGTGCCAGCAGCCCCGGCTACGTCCTGACTTTC

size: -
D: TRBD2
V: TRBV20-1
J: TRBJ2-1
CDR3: CSARDPGLVSYNEQFF
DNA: TGCAGTGCTAGAGATCCAGGACTAGTCTCCTACAATGAGCAGTTCTTC

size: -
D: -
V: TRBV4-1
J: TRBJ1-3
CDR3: CASSLRLEGRSIPGNTIYF
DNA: TGCGCCAGCAGCCTACGACTGGAGGGCCGGTCTATCCCTGGAAACACCATATATTTT

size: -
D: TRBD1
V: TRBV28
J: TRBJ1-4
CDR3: CASSRGGDRGEKLFF
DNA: TGTGCCAGCAGCCGGGGAGGGGACAGGGGTGAAAAACTGTTTTTT

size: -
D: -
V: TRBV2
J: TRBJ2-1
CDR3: CASGRTQDHGQFF
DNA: TGTGCCAGCGGGAGGACCCAGGACCACGGGCAGTTCTTC

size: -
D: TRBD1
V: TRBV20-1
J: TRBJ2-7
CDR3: CSARQGGRNEQYF
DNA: TGCAGTGCAAGACAGGGGGGACGAAATGAGCAGTACTTC

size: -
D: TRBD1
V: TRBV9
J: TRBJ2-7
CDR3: CASSEGGQVYEQYF
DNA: TGTGCCAGCAGCGAAGGGGGACAGGTTTACGAGCAGTACTTC

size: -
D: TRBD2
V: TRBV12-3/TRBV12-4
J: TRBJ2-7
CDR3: CASNKAGGGYEQYF
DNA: TGTGCCAGCAACAAAGCGGGAGGCGGGTACGAGCAGTACTTC

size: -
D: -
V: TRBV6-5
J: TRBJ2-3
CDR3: CASSYLSGRHAQYF
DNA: TGTGCCAGCAGTTATTTGTCAGGACGCCATGCGCAGTATTTT

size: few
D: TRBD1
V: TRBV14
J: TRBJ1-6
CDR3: CASSQWTGTNSPLHF
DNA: TGTGCCAGCAGCCAATGGACAGGGACGAATTCACCCCTCCACTTT

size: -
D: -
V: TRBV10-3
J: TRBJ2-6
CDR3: CAISESQGGFSGANVLTF
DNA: TGTGCCATCAGTGAGTCACAGGGCGGGTTCTCTGGGGCCAACGTCCTGACTTTC

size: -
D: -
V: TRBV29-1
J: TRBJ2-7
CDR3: CSAQKGDYEQYF
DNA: TGCAGCGCCCAGAAGGGAGACTACGAGCAGTACTTC

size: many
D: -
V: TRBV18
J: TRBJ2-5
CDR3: CASSPGGLQETQYF
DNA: TGTGCCAGCAGCCCCGGTGGACTTCAAGAGACCCAGTACTTC

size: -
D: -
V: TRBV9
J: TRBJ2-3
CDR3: CASSGGGGTRADTQYF
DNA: TGTGCCAGCAGCGGCGGTGGGGGAACACGGGCAGATACGCAGTATTTT

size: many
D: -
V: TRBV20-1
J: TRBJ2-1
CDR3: CSALREHRETYNEQFF
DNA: TGCAGTGCTTTGCGGGAGCACAGGGAGACTTACAATGAGCAGTTCTTC

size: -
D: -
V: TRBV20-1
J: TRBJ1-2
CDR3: CSAGRGNYGYTF
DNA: TGCAGTGCCGGCCGGGGAAACTATGGCTACACCTTC